This entry concerns a single TCR beta chain. Germline CDR1 is KGHSY and CDR2 is FQNENV. V gave up 1 base and J gave up 1 base; unmatched junction bases: 4. The CDR3 extends over 15 amino acids. This specimen belongs to a study of Graves' ophthalmopathy and Graves' hyperthyroidism. RNA transcripts were the template, and TCR beta CDR3 regions were amplified from them. After a first-round RT-PCR with HTBI primers, a second-round multiplex PCR was run. TCRdb recomputed calls from the multiplex PCR reads with MiXCR, one row per CDR3 protein. The profile shows fewer than 650,000 distinct CDR3 sequences, about 20% of them singletons.

The origin of this receptor is a woman younger than 30 with stable Graves' hyperthyroidism. Some clones in this sample may be carry-over from other donors' samples. The sample consisted of peripheral blood. The rearrangement joins TRBV16 to TRBJ2-7; 7 nucleotides align to TRBD1. The CDR3 DNA sequence: TGTGCCAGCAGCCAATGGGGGACAGCATCCTACGAGCAGTACTTC. Translated: CASSQWGTASYEQYF.